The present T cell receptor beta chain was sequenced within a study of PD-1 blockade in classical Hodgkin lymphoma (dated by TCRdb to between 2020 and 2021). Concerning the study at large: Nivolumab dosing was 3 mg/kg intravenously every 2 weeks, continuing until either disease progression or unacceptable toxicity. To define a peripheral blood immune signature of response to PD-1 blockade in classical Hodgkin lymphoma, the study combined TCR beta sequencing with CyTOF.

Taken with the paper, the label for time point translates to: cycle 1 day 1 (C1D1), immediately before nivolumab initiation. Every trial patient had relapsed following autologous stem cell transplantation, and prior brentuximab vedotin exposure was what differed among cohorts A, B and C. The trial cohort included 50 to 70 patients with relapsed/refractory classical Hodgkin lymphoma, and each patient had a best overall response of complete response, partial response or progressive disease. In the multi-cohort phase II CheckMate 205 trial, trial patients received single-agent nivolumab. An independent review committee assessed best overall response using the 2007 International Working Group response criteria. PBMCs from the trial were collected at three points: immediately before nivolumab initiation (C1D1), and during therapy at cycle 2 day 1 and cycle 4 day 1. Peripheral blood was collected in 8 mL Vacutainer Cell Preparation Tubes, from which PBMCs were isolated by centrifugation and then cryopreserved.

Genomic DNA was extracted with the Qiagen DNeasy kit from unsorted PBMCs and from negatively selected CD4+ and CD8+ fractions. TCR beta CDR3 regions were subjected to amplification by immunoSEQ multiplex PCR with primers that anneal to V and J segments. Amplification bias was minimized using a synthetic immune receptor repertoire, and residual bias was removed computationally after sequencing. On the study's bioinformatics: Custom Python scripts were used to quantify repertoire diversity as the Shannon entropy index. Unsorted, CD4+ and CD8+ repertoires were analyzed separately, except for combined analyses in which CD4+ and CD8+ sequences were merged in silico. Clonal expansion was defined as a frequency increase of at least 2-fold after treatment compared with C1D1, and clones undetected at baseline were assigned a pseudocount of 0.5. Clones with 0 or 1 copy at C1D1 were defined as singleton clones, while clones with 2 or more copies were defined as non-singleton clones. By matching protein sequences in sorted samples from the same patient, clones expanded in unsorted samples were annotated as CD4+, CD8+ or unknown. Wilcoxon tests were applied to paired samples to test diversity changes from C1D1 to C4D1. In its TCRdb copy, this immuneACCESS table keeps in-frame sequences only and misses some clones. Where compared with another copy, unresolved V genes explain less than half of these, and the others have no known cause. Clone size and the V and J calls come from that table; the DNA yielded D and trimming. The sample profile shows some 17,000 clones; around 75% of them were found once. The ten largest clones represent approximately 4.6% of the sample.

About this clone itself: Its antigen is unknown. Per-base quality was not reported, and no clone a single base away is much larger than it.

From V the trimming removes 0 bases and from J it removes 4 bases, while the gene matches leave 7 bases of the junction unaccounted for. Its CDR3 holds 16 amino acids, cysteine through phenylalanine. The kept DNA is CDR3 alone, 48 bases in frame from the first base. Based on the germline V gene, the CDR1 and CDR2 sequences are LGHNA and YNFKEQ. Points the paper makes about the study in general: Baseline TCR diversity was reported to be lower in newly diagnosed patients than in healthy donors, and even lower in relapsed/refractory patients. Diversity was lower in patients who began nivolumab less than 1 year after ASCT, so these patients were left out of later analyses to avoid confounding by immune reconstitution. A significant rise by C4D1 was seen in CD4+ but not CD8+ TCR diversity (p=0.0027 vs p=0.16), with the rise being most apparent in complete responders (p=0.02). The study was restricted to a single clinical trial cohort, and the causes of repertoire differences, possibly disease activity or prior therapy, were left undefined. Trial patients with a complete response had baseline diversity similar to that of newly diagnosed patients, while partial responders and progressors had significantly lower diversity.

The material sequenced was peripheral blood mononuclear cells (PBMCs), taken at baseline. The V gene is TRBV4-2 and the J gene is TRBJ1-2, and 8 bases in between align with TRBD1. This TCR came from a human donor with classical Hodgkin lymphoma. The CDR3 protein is CASSQEENRGAYGYTF. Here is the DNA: TGTGCCAGCAGCCAAGAGGAGAACAGGGGGGCCTATGGCTACACCTTC.